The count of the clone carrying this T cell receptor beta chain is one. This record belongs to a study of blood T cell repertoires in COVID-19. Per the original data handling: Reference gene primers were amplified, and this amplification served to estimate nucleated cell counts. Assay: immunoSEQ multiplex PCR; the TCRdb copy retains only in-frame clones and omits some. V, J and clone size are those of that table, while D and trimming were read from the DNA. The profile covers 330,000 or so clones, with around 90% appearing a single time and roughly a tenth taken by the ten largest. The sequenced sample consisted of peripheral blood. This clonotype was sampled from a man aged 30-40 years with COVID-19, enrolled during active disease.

The DNA for the CDR3 is TGTGCCAGCAGCTTAGTAAACAGAAGCTCCTACGAGCAGTACTTC. It is translated as CASSLVNRSSYEQYF. This rearrangement joins TRBV7-9 to TRBJ2-7; D not resolved. The V end was cut by 1 base, the J end by 0 bases, with 10 bases between. This CDR3 comprises 15 residues. CDR1 SEHNR and CDR2 FQNEAQ come from the germline V gene (reference sequence). Using reference TRBV7-9 and TRBJ2-7 for the parts outside the CDR3, the full variable domain is DTGVSQNPRHKITKRGQNVTFRCDPISEHNRLYWYRQTLGQGPEFLTYFQNEAQLEKSRLLSDRFSAERPKGSFSTLEIQRTEQGDSAMYLCASSLVNRSSYEQYFGPGTRLTVT.